This T cell receptor beta chain was identified during a study of T-cell reconstitution after alpha-beta-depleted transplantation in children (TCRdb year 2016). The study in broad terms: T-cell immune reconstitution after TCRalphabeta/CD19-depleted allogeneic hematopoietic cell transplantation in children was quantitatively tracked in the study by means of TCR repertoire profiling. Broad study findings and their caveats: In some patients, the high TCRbeta diversity seen at day 60 was put down to recipient T cells and intrathymic progenitors that had survived conditioning. Over the following months the frequencies of hyperexpanded clones went down, and after one year T-cell counts and TCRbeta diversity were mostly credited to newly produced T cells. The apparently early recovery of alphabetaT-cell counts about two months after transplant reportedly depended on only several hundred rapidly expanded clones that came from non-depleted graft cells.

The treatment or condition label of this sample denotes: allogeneic hematopoietic cell transplantation with graft depleted of TCRalphabeta T cells and CD19 B cells. TCRalphabeta/CD19-depleted allogeneic hematopoietic cell grafts were given to the transplant recipients, all of whom were children. From a lookup of the germline V gene, CDR1 and CDR2 are SGHTA and FQGNSA. The CDR3 has 13 amino acids, counting the end cysteine and phenylalanine. The retained sequence is limited to the CDR3, 39 bases, with the frame set at the first base. Of note for this clonotype: Its specific antigen is unknown. One junction end disagrees with the germline gene, perhaps due to a read error.

The protocol used for the library was PCR. Sequencing used an Illumina HiSeq 2500. Molecular barcoding was employed in the preparation of TCR libraries, with unique molecular identifiers being used to normalize TCRbeta repertoire quantification. TCRdb applied fastp at Q25 and MiXCR to the public reads, then kept only in-frame beta chains. Identical CDR3 proteins give one entry, which carries the most common genes and DNA. The sample table lists hundreds of thousands of distinct CDR3 sequences, over 9.5% of them with a count of one. The top ten clonotypes cover 2% to 2.5% of the sample. The origin of this receptor is a child under 10 years old with inherited bone marrow failure, due to receive a stem cell transplant. The starting material was PBMCs, obtained before TCRalphabeta/CD19-depleted stem cell transplant. The receptor chain draws on TRBV7-2 and TRBJ2-7; D gene: possibly TRBD1, on 5 matching bases. This receptor has the CDR3 CASSLVPGNDQYF. The base sequence is TGTGCCAGCAGCTTAGTACCAGGGAACGACCAGTACTTC.